This T cell receptor (beta chain) appears in the sequencing data of a study of beta chain features in type 1 diabetes. Every isolated RNA sample was fully reverse transcribed, so sequencing captured expressed TCRB transcripts. Naive, central memory and regulatory T cell samples produced a mean of roughly 3.5 million reads. Clones were sequenced by immunoSEQ multiplex PCR, and TCRdb holds only the in-frame ones, with some missing. The sample carries hundreds of thousands of clones, 13% recorded once. Germline CDR1 and CDR2: SGHNT and YYREEE (reference sequence). The CDR3 runs 13 residues. The V end was cut by 4 bases, the J end by 5 bases, with 12 bases between. General observations from the study: An over-representation of cells with high TCR expression could result from cDNA sequencing. Amplification by PCR could prefer shorter templates, with the same effect in patients and controls. Patients with Type 1 diabetes showed moderately but significantly shorter TCRB CDR3s in all four CD4+ subsets.

Sorted populations all had greater than 95% purity. This clone turned up a few times. Its target is unknown. This chain connects TRBV5-4 to TRBJ2-5, with D tentatively TRBD1 (5 bases). The sequencing input was naive CD4+ T cells from blood. The sequence was obtained from a man in his late teens or twenties with type 1 diabetes. CDR3 amino acids: CASSLYKGETQYF. CDR3 DNA sequence: TGTGCCAGCAGCCTCTACAAGGGGGAGACCCAGTACTTC.